This T cell receptor (beta chain) derives from a study of PD-1 blockade in classical Hodgkin lymphoma. Time point defined: newly diagnosed, previously untreated cHL patient sample. With respect to this clone: Antigen unknown.

J gave up 4 bases and V 5 bases, and 5 bases lay outside the gene matches. The CDR3 length is 14 residues. CDR1 and CDR2 from the germline V gene are SGDLS and YYNGEE. Measured with immunoSEQ multiplex PCR; TCRdb has only the in-frame clones, and not every one. The sample carries some 70,000 clones, nearly 95% recorded once. Points from the study as a whole: Reported baseline diversity: healthy donors highest, relapsed/refractory patients lowest.

The rearrangement links TRBV9 to TRBJ1-1; 10 nucleotides agree with TRBD1. Sequencing used peripheral blood mononuclear cells (PBMCs). This TCR came from a human donor with classical Hodgkin lymphoma. This CDR3 is CASSPGTGATEAFF. The CDR3 coding sequence is TGTGCCAGCAGTCCCGGGACAGGGGCCACTGAAGCTTTCTTT.